A single sample is the source of the 23 T cell receptor beta chains below, sequenced in a study of cytomegalovirus exposure and HLA in healthy donors. PCR used 60 Vbeta primers and 13 Jbeta primers. Sequencing used immunoSEQ multiplex PCR; TCRdb keeps in-frame clones, though not all of them. The table has about 73,000 clones, 60% to 75% seen once; the top ten hold under 15%. Sequencing used PBMCs. These TCRs come from a man aged 65 to 79 in good health and CMV-seronegative.

V usage is TRBV10-1 and J usage is TRBJ2-5; D possibly corresponds to TRBD1 (5 bases). The last part of the DNA fits TRBJ2-7 better; the J call may be wrong. This CDR3 is built from 17 residues. CDR1 and CDR2 (germline): WNHNN, SYGVQD (reference sequence). CDR3 in amino acids: CASSESKGPLGPYEQYF. In DNA, the CDR3 is TGCGCCAGCAGTGAGTCGAAGGGGCCCTTGGGGCCCTACGAGCAGTACTTC.

The genes are TRBV7-9 and TRBJ1-5; unclear D gene. Trimming left V 3 bases short and J 9 bases short, with 9 bases between. Germline-derived CDR1 and CDR2 are SEHNR and FQNEAQ (reference sequence). This CDR3 has 12 residues. This CDR3 is CASSFDEGPQHF. CDR3 coding DNA: TGTGCCAGCAGCTTCGACGAGGGGCCCCAGCATTTT.

The gene calls are TRBV18 and TRBJ1-5, with TRBD1 as a possible D gene (6 bases). V lost 3 bases and J 0 bases, leaving 9 bases between the germline ends. CDR3 length equals 15 residues. Germline V gene lookup returns CDR1 KGHSH and CDR2 LQKENI. CDR3 amino acids: CASSPSGDSNQPQHF. The CDR3 bases are TGTGCCAGCTCACCCTCAGGGGATAGCAATCAGCCCCAGCATTTT.

This clone was observed a few times. This chain uses TRBV6-5 with TRBJ1-1, with D uncertain. With 8 bases removed from V and 1 base from J, the gap between germline ends came to 11 bases. This CDR3 is built from 13 residues. CDR1 and CDR2 from the germline V gene are MNHEY and SVGAGI. The CDR3 sequence is CASVNSANTEAFF. The DNA of the CDR3 is TGTGCCAGCGTTAACTCCGCGAACACTGAAGCTTTCTTT.

This clone was found once. The chain links TRBV9 to TRBJ1-2, with D possibly TRBD1 on 6 matching bases. Trimming took off 1 base at V and 0 bases at J, with 19 bases between the two ends. The germline CDR1 and CDR2 sequences are SGDLS and YYNGEE. The CDR3 runs 18 residues. CDR3 residues: CASSVTPEDSNANYGYTF. The CDR3, as DNA: TGTGCCAGCAGCGTAACCCCTGAGGACAGCAACGCTAACTATGGCTACACCTTC.

The chain employs TRBV5-8 and TRBJ2-7, with D possibly TRBD1 on 6 matching bases. The CDR3 length is 14 residues. The germline CDR1 and CDR2 sequences are SGHTS and YDEGEE. V was shortened by 4 bases and J by 4 bases, with 15 bases between the two germline ends. The CDR3 nucleotides are TGTGCCAGCAGCCCCCATCAGGGGAGATACGAGCAGTACTTC. Translated, it gives CASSPHQGRYEQYF.

The chain couples TRBV15 to TRBJ1-3; D is possibly TRBD1 (5 bases). CDR1 and CDR2 (germline): LNHNV, YYDKDF (reference sequence). Trimming stripped 6 bases from V and 0 bases from J, with 12 bases between. This CDR3 is built from 15 residues. In nucleotides, the CDR3 is TGTGCCACCAGGGAGGGACCGTCCTCTGGAAACACCATATATTTT. It is translated as CATREGPSSGNTIYF. Filled out from reference TRBV15 and TRBJ1-3, the complete variable domain reads DAMVIQNPRYQVTQFGKPVTLSCSQTLNHNVMYWYQQKSSQAPKLLFHYYDKDFNNEADTPDNFQSRRPNTSFCFLDIRSPGLGDTAMYLCATREGPSSGNTIYFGEGSWLTVV.

The chain combines TRBV2 with TRBJ1-1, with D unresolved. This CDR3 spans 14 amino acids. With 7 bases removed from V and 0 bases from J, the gap between germline ends came to 12 bases. Per germline, CDR1 SNHLY and CDR2 FYNNEI. The CDR3 region is CASNRNGVNTEAFF. The CDR3 DNA sequence: TGTGCCAGCAATCGTAATGGAGTGAACACTGAAGCTTTCTTT.

This chain links TRBV6-5 with TRBJ2-2; D remains unclear. V lost 2 bases and J lost 5, with 3 bases in between. The V gene's germline CDR1 is MNHEY and CDR2 SVGAGI. The length of the CDR3 is 12 residues. The CDR3 sequence is CASSYRTGELFF. The CDR3 coding sequence is TGTGCCAGCAGTTACCGTACCGGGGAGCTGTTTTTT.

V is TRBV11-2 and J is TRBJ2-5, with 13 bases fitting TRBD2. The J call may not be correct, given that the DNA end is closer to TRBJ2-7. The CDR3 has 17 amino acids. Germline lookup yields CDR1 SGHAT and CDR2 FQNNGV. The CDR3 DNA reads as TGTGCCAGCAGCTACCCCCGGACTAGCGGGAGAAATGCCGAGCAGTACTTC. This translates into CASSYPRTSGRNAEQYF.

This chain links TRBV27 with TRBJ2-3, with D maybe TRBD1 (6 bases). With 6 bases removed from V and 3 bases from J, the gap between germline ends came to 16 bases. The CDR3 has 15 amino acids. CDR1 and CDR2 from the germline V gene are MNHEY and SMNVEV (reference sequence). The CDR3 sequence: CASSPGQPGTDTQYF. DNA of the CDR3: TGTGCCAGCAGCCCAGGACAGCCCGGGACAGATACGCAGTATTTT.

As concerns this clone: This sample also contains other DNA sequences that code for the same CDR3. V and J are TRBV7-2 and TRBJ2-2; TRBD2 aligns across 11 bases. Trimming cost V 1 base and J 5 bases; bases outside gene matches: 3. The CDR3 is made up of 16 amino acids. Per the germline V gene, CDR1 is SGHTA and CDR2 is FQGNSA. CDR3 bases: TGTGCCAGCAGCTTAGGACTAGCGGGAAGTACCGGGGAGCTGTTTTTT. This sequence encodes CASSLGLAGSTGELFF.

The chain couples TRBV11-2 to TRBJ2-7; D is possibly TRBD1 (6 bases). The germline V gene encodes CDR1 SGHAT and CDR2 FQNNGV. V was cut by 4 bases and J by 3 bases, with 10 bases left in between. This CDR3 comprises 13 residues. The CDR3 sequence is CASSSDRFYEQYF. In DNA form, the CDR3 reads TGTGCCAGCAGCTCCGACAGGTTCTACGAGCAGTACTTC.

The chain is built from TRBV11-2 and TRBJ1-2, with TRBD1 matching 8 bases. With 2 bases clipped from V and 8 bases from J, the junction kept 10 bases outside the gene matches. Germline CDR1 SGHAT, CDR2 FQNNGV. The CDR3 is 15 residues long. CDR3 in amino acids: CASSLLTGGWSGYTF. Written as DNA, the CDR3 is TGTGCCAGCAGCTTACTTACAGGGGGTTGGTCAGGCTACACCTTC.

V usage is TRBV27 and J usage is TRBJ1-1; TRBD1 might be the D (5 bases). Trimming took 3 bases from V and 6 from J, leaving 17 bases between them. The CDR3 has 15 residues. Germline loops: CDR1 MNHEY, CDR2 SMNVEV (reference sequence). CDR3 nucleotides: TGTGCCAGCAGTTTGCAGGGTGGTGTAAGCTCTGAAGCTTTCTTT. It yields the protein CASSLQGGVSSEAFF.

CDR3 nucleotide sequence: TGTGCCAGCAGCTTAGTTCAGGGAAACTATGGCTACACCTTC. It encodes CASSLVQGNYGYTF. The chain carries TRBV11-2 and TRBJ1-2; TRBD1 is a possible D gene (5 bases). Germline-derived CDR1 and CDR2 are SGHAT and FQNNGV. This CDR3 is built from 14 residues. Trimming pared 1 base from V and 2 bases from J, leaving 8 bases between.

This clone appeared once. CDR3 bases: TGTGCCAGCAGCTTAGGAAGAATAGGAGGACGAAATCAGCCCCAGCATTTT. It yields the protein CASSLGRIGGRNQPQHF. This chain connects TRBV7-2 to TRBJ1-5; D remains unclear. CDR3 length equals 17 residues. Germline assignment: CDR1 SGHTA and CDR2 FQGNSA. V was trimmed by 1 base and J by 4 bases, leaving 17 bases between them.

This CDR3 reads CASRQGAAEQFF. DNA for the CDR3: TGTGCCAGCAGACAGGGGGCGGCTGAGCAGTTCTTC. J is TRBJ2-7 and V is TRBV5-6; TRBD1 matches 9 bases. The tail of the sequence fits TRBJ2-1 better, so the J call may be wrong. This CDR3 region has 12 residues. Germline V gene sequence: CDR1 SGHDT, CDR2 YYEEEE.

This clone has only one observation. The CDR3 DNA is TGCGCCAGCAGCGACGGCCAGGGAACCGGGGAGCTGTTTTTT. Residues: CASSDGQGTGELFF. The rearrangement uses TRBV5-1 and TRBJ2-2, with D maybe TRBD1 (5 bases). Trimming pared 4 bases from V and 5 bases from J, leaving 12 bases between. Germline V gives CDR1 SGHRS, CDR2 YFSETQ. The CDR3 covers 14 residues.

This clone appeared a single time. The chain carries TRBV7-9 and TRBJ1-2, with TRBD1 matching over 7 bases. Looked up from germline, CDR1 is SEHNR and CDR2 is FQNEAQ (reference sequence). The CDR3 is 16 amino acids. Trimming took 3 bases from V and 4 from J; bases not matched to a gene: 11. The CDR3 region has the DNA TGTGCCAGCAGCTTTCCCGGACAGGAGGTTTCCTATGGCTACACCTTC. Translation gives CASSFPGQEVSYGYTF.

The genes are TRBV4-1 and TRBJ2-2; D is perhaps TRBD2 (7 bases). The V end lost 3 bases, the J end lost 5 bases, and 16 bases lay between the germline ends. Germline CDR1 reads MGHRA; CDR2 reads YSYEKL. This CDR3 has 16 amino acids. The CDR3 DNA sequence: TGCGCCAGCAGCCAGGTCGGGACTACAGGGACCGGGGAGCTGTTTTTT. Residues: CASSQVGTTGTGELFF.

The CDR3 spells CASSEVGQGGSPLHF. CDR3 nucleotide sequence: TGTGCCAGCAGTGAAGTCGGACAGGGAGGTTCACCCCTCCACTTT. J is TRBJ1-6 and V is TRBV2, with 8 bases that match TRBD1. Germline lookup yields CDR1 SNHLY and CDR2 FYNNEI. The CDR3 spans 15 residues. Trimming cost V 1 base and J 9 bases; bases outside gene matches: 5. Together with reference TRBV2 and TRBJ1-6, the CDR3 gives the full variable domain: EPEVTQTPSHQVTQMGQEVILRCVPISNHLYFYWYRQILGQKVEFLVSFYNNEISEKSEIFDDQFSVERPDGSNFTLKIRSTKLEDSAMYFCASSEVGQGGSPLHFGNGTRLTVT.

The V gene is TRBV19, the J gene TRBJ1-5, with D possibly TRBD1 on 6 matching bases. This CDR3 region has 14 residues. Per germline, CDR1 LNHDA and CDR2 SQIVND (reference sequence). Trimming cost V 4 bases and J 5 bases, with 12 bases left between them. CDR3 nucleotides: TGTGCCAGTAGTAACCACGAGGGGGATCAGCCCCAGCATTTT. This codes for CASSNHEGDQPQHF.